These 8 T cell receptor beta chains originate from one sample sequenced in a study of OX40 agonist ivuxolimab in advanced cancers. Repertoires were generated with immunoSEQ multiplex PCR, while TCRdb's copy carries only in-frame clones and drops some. Of around 64,000 clones in the sample, 84% were seen once. The starting material was CD4+ or CD8+ T cells sorted from blood, obtained in a trial of the OX40 agonist ivuxolimab. These receptors all come from an adult with an advanced solid tumor such as melanoma, head and neck, liver or kidney cancer.

The genes are TRBV16 and TRBJ1-5, with D hard to call. Deletions cut 4 bases from V and 3 bases from J, with 10 bases between. This CDR3 is built from 14 residues. In germline, CDR1 is KGHSY, CDR2 FQNENV. CDR3 loop: CASSPTNINQPQHF. The CDR3 DNA reads as TGTGCCAGCAGCCCGACCAACATCAATCAGCCCCAGCATTTT.

This chain connects TRBV11-3 to TRBJ2-3; D is possibly TRBD1 (5 bases). Germline V gene data show CDR1 as SGHNT and CDR2 as YENEEA. The CDR3 totals 13 residues. Trimming shortened V by 5 bases and J by 8 bases, and 14 bases separated the two germline ends. The CDR3 coding sequence is TGTGCCAGCAGCACCAGACTGCAGGGTACGCAGTATTTT. It is translated as CASSTRLQGTQYF. The full variable domain, in which reference TRBV11-3 and TRBJ2-3 provide the parts outside the CDR3, is EAGVVQSPRYKIIEKKQPVAFWCNPISGHNTLYWYLQNLGQGPELLIRYENEEAVDDSQLPKDRFSAERLKGVDSTLKIQPAELGDSAVYLCASSTRLQGTQYFGPGTRLTVL.

The CDR3 protein is CASSVASGTSYEQYF. As DNA, the CDR3 is TGTGCCAGCAGTGTCGCTAGCGGGACCTCCTACGAGCAGTACTTC. The J gene is TRBJ2-7, the V gene TRBV6-1; 9 bases agree with TRBD2. This CDR3 has 15 amino acids. J was trimmed by 0 bases and V by 4 bases; bases with no gene match: 4. Germline-derived CDR1 and CDR2 are MNHNS and SASEGT.

This clone has only one observation. The rearrangement links TRBV27 to TRBJ2-5; the match to TRBD1 covers 11 bases. The J call may be incorrect, as the DNA end agrees better with TRBJ2-7. The CDR3 totals 14 residues. CDR1 is MNHEY and CDR2 is SMNVEV in the germline V gene (reference sequence). Here the CDR3 reads CASSFVGQGGEQYF. CDR3 sequence (DNA): TGTGCCAGCAGTTTTGTGGGACAGGGGGGCGAGCAGTACTTC.

The chain combines TRBV19 with TRBJ2-3; 12 bases agree with TRBD1. Germline assignment: CDR1 LNHDA and CDR2 SQIVND (reference sequence). Trimming at V came to 10 bases and at J to 3 bases, leaving 5 bases not matched to a gene. The CDR3 is made up of 14 amino acids. DNA of the CDR3: TGTGCCACCAAGGGACAGGGGGCAACAGATACGCAGTATTTT. Its translation is CATKGQGATDTQYF.

V gene TRBV7-3 combines with J gene TRBJ2-7, with a weak D call TRBD2 (5 bases). The CDR3 runs to 13 residues. Germline values: CDR1 SGHTA, CDR2 FQGTGA. The V end was cut by 3 bases, the J end by 3 bases, with 9 bases between. Here the CDR3 reads CASSFSEGYEQYF. The DNA of the CDR3 is TGTGCCAGCAGCTTTAGTGAGGGCTACGAGCAGTACTTC.

The CDR3 spells CATITVTAFSYGYTF. The CDR3 bases are TGTGCCACCATAACAGTAACAGCTTTTAGCTATGGCTACACCTTC. This chain uses TRBV6-1 with TRBJ1-2; D remains ambiguous. V lost 10 bases and J lost 4, with 22 bases in between. CDR3 length: 15 amino acids. Germline V CDR1 and CDR2: MNHNS, SASEGT.

The genes are TRBV30 and TRBJ1-3, with D unclear. Trimming removed 5 bases from V and 0 bases from J, with 14 bases in between. This CDR3 contains 15 residues. Per the germline V gene, CDR1 is GTSNPN and CDR2 is SVGIG (reference sequence). As DNA, the CDR3 is TGTGCCTGGTCGCGGAAGAGCCCCTCTGGAAACACCATATATTTT. Residues: CAWSRKSPSGNTIYF.